This T cell receptor (beta chain) came from a study of CD8 T cells in ankylosing spondylitis. One entry per CDR3 protein, called by TCRdb with MiXCR from the 5' RACE reads. Of roughly 160,000 distinct CDR3 sequences in the sample, 11% were seen once. This clonotype occurred many times. The antigen is unknown. Study outcomes and limitations: It appeared that ankylosing spondylitis blood was characterized by a TCR beta motif of several highly homologous variants. Within peripheral blood, clones linked to disease were CD8+ and relatively rare. Several of the motif variants were reported before in synovial fluid and blood from reactive arthritis.

After removal of 0 bases from V and 7 bases from J, the junction contained 8 bases not matched to a gene. The CDR3 totals 15 residues. Germline V gives CDR1 SGHRS, CDR2 YFSETQ. This chain uses TRBV5-1 with TRBJ2-3; 7 bases are shared with TRBD2. The TCR originated in a male donor with ankylosing spondylitis or in good health (not recorded which). The source material was blood, either unsorted or a sorted T cell fraction (not recorded which). The CDR3 reads CASSLDAGEGYTQYF. In nucleotides, the CDR3 is TGCGCCAGCAGCTTGGATGCGGGAGAGGGATATACGCAGTATTTT. The variable domain in full, completed from reference TRBV5-1 and TRBJ2-3, reads KAGVTQTPRYLIKTRGQQVTLSCSPISGHRSVSWYQQTPGQGLQFLFEYFSETQRNKGNFPGRFSGRQFSNSRSEMNVSTLELGDSALYLCASSLDAGEGYTQYFGPGTRLTVL.